Shown below are 10 T cell receptor beta chains from a single sample sequenced in a study of T cell clones after liver transplantation. Sequenced by immunoSEQ multiplex PCR; TCRdb stores in-frame clones only, minus some. The data show about 20,000 clones, with approximately 90% seen just once and over 10% held by the top ten. Here the sequenced sample was CD8+ T cells from blood, taken 45 to 46 months after liver transplant. All receptors come from a human patient who received a liver transplant. Some T cells may be provided by the graft donor.

The chain links TRBV28 to TRBJ2-7; 9 positions agree with TRBD1. In germline, CDR1 is MDHEN, CDR2 SYDVKM. This CDR3 comprises 15 residues. The junction had 11 bases not matched to a gene; V was cut back by 5 bases and J by 6 bases. The CDR3 region has the DNA TGTGCCAGCAGTGCCTACGGACAGGGGTTGTTCGAGCAGTACTTC. Translating gives CASSAYGQGLFEQYF.

In DNA form, the CDR3 reads TGTGCCAGCAGCTTAGACGAGGGGGCAAGGACTGAAGCTTTCTTT. Translating it yields CASSLDEGARTEAFF. This chain connects TRBV11-2 to TRBJ1-1; 7 bases are a match to TRBD1. CDR3 size: 15 residues. V lost 0 bases, J lost 5 bases, and 6 bases stayed unmatched. Germline CDR1 is SGHAT and CDR2 is FQNNGV.

The chain is built from TRBV5-4 and TRBJ1-4; 7 bases are shared with TRBD1. The CDR3 runs to 14 residues. The ends lost 3 bases at V and 4 bases at J; junction bases unmatched: 3. Germline lookup yields CDR1 SGHNT and CDR2 YYREEE (reference sequence). CDR3 region: CASSWGQSNEKLFF. CDR3 bases: TGTGCCAGCAGCTGGGGACAGAGTAATGAAAAACTGTTTTTT.

The chain has TRBV27 and TRBJ2-1; D is unclear. Trimming took 4 bases from V and 11 from J, leaving 9 bases between them. This CDR3 has 11 residues. CDR1 and CDR2 from the germline V gene are MNHEY and SMNVEV (reference sequence). The DNA for the CDR3 is TGTGCCAGCAGTTCTATAGCTAAGCAGTTCTTC. This sequence encodes CASSSIAKQFF.

This chain links TRBV11-3 with TRBJ1-2; a possible D gene is TRBD1 (6 bases). Deletions cut 6 bases from V and 4 bases from J, with 27 bases between. This CDR3 is 18 amino acids long. CDR1 is SGHNT and CDR2 is YENEEA in the germline V gene. The CDR3 DNA follows: TGTGCCAGCAGTCGACCCGAAAACCGACAGGCTTCCTCCTATGGCTACACCTTC. Amino acid sequence: CASSRPENRQASSYGYTF.

The J gene is TRBJ2-5, the V gene TRBV11-1; D possibly corresponds to TRBD1 (6 bases). CDR3 length: 14 amino acids. Germline assignment: CDR1 SGHAT and CDR2 FQDESV (reference sequence). Trimming pared 5 bases from V and 4 bases from J, leaving 14 bases between. The CDR3 loop is CASSVNRDGETQYF. The CDR3 nucleotides are TGTGCCAGCAGCGTGAACAGGGATGGAGAGACCCAGTACTTC.

The chain is built from TRBV4-2 and TRBJ2-1; weak D call: TRBD1 (6 bases). Trimming removed 5 bases at V and 8 bases at J, with 16 bases between. This CDR3 has 14 amino acids. Germline lookup yields CDR1 LGHNA and CDR2 YNFKEQ. The DNA of the CDR3 is TGTGCCAGCAGCTCGAGGACAGAAGGCGATGAGCAGTTCTTC. Amino acids: CASSSRTEGDEQFF.

This clone appeared a few times. V usage is TRBV25-1 and J usage is TRBJ2-3, with TRBD2 matching 8 bases. Germline V gives CDR1 MGHDK, CDR2 SYGVNS. Trimming cost V 0 bases and J 2 bases; bases outside gene matches: 4. The CDR3 length is 16 residues. The CDR3 region is CASSEYPGLATDTQYF. CDR3 coding DNA: TGTGCCAGCAGTGAATATCCCGGACTAGCCACAGATACGCAGTATTTT.

V usage is TRBV7-9 and J usage is TRBJ1-5; possibly TRBD1 for D (5 bases). V was shortened by 3 bases and J by 4 bases, with 13 bases between the two germline ends. The CDR3 is 15 amino acids. CDR1 SEHNR and CDR2 FQNEAQ come from the germline V gene (reference sequence). CDR3: CASSFGAGTNQPQHF. The CDR3 DNA reads TGTGCCAGCAGCTTTGGGGCAGGGACTAATCAGCCCCAGCATTTT.

The chain couples TRBV6-1 to TRBJ2-7; D gene unclear. Germline V gives CDR1 MNHNS, CDR2 SASEGT. The CDR3 spans 12 residues. V was pared by 7 bases and J by 2 bases, with 9 bases between. CDR3 DNA: TGTGCCAGCACAGTTGTCGCCTACGAGCAGTACTTC. Amino acid sequence: CASTVVAYEQYF.